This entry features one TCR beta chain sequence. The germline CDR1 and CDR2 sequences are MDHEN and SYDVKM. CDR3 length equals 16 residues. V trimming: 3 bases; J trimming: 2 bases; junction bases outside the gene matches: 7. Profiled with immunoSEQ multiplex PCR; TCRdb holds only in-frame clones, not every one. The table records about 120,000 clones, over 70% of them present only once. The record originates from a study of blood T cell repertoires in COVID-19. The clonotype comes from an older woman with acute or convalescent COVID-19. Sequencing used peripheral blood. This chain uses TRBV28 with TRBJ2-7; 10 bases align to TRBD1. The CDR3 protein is CASSFFGTGAPYEQYF. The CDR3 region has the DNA TGTGCCAGCAGTTTTTTCGGGACAGGGGCTCCCTACGAGCAGTACTTC.